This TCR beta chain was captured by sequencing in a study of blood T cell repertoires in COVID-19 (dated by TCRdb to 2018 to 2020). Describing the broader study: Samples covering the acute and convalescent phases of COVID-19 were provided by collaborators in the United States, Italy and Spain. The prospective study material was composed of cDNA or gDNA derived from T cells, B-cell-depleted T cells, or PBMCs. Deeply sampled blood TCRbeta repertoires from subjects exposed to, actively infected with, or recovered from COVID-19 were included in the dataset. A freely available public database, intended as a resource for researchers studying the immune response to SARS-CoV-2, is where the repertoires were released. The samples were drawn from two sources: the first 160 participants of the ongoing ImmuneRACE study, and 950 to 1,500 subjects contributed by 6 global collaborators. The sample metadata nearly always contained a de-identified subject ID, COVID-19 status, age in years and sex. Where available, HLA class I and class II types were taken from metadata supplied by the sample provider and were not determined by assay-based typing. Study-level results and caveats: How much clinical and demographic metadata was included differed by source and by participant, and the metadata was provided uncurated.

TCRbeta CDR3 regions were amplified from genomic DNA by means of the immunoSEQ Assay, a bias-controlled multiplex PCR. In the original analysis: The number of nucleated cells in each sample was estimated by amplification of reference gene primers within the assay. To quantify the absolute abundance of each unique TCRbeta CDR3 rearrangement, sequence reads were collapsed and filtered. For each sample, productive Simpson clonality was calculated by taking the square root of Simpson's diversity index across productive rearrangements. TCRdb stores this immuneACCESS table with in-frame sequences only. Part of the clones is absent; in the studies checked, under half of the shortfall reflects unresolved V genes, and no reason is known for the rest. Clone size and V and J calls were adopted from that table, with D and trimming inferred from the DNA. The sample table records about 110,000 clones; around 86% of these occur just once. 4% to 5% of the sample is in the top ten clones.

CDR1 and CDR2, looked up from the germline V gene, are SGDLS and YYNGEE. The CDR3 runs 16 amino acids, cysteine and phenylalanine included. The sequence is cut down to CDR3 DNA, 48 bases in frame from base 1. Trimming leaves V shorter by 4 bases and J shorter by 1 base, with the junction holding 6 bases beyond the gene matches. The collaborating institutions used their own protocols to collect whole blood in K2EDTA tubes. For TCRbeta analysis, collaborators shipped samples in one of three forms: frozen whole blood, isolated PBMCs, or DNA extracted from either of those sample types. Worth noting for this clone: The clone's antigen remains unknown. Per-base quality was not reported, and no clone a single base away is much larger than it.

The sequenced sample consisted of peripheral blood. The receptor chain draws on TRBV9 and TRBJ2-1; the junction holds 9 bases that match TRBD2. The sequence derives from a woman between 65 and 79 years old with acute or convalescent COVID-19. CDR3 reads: CASSTQAGGSYNEQFF. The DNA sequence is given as TGTGCCAGCAGCACACAAGCGGGAGGATCCTACAATGAGCAGTTCTTC.